These T cell receptor beta chains were read from a single sample in a study of shared clonotypes between healthy human individuals. Only in-frame clones appear in the TCRdb table, and some are missing; sequencing was by immunoSEQ multiplex PCR. The table has 2 million to 2.5 million clones, approximately 96% seen once; the top ten hold more than 0.1%. Sequencing input: naive CD4+ T cells sorted from blood. The receptors derive from a man younger than 35 in good health. Each CDR3 is given with its conserved first and last residue. D genes are given only for firm matches. Some rows mark clone size as missing; the rest say once, few, many or name a class of expanded clone.

V	J	size	D	CDR3	DNA
TRBV6-6	TRBJ2-7	few	NA	CASTRDTSPYEQYF	TGTGCCAGTACCCGGGACACTTCACCCTACGAGCAGTACTTC
TRBV10-3	TRBJ1-1	NA	NA	CAVTGPTNTEAFF	TGTGCCGTGACAGGCCCTACGAACACTGAAGCTTTCTTT
TRBV20-1	TRBJ1-2	NA	NA	CSARLGYGYTF	TGCAGTGCTAGATTGGGCTATGGCTACACCTTC
TRBV5-4	TRBJ2-2	NA	TRBD1	CASSKTGPSNTGELFF	TGTGCCAGCAGTAAGACAGGGCCATCGAACACCGGGGAGCTGTTTTTT
TRBV4-1	TRBJ2-2	NA	TRBD1	CASSQLWTGASAGELFF	TGCGCCAGCAGCCAACTTTGGACAGGGGCTAGTGCCGGGGAGCTGTTTTTT
TRBV6-5	TRBJ2-7	NA	TRBD2	CASSPGLAGGEQYF	TGTGCCAGCAGTCCCGGACTAGCGGGAGGCGAGCAGTACTTC
TRBV7-2	TRBJ2-5	once	NA	CASSPMSGYQETQYF	TGTGCCAGCAGCCCAATGTCCGGGTACCAAGAGACCCAGTACTTC
TRBV10-3	TRBJ2-7	once	TRBD1	CAISQGQGDYEQYF	TGTGCCATCAGCCAAGGACAGGGTGACTACGAGCAGTACTTC
TRBV10-3	TRBJ1-4	NA	TRBD1	CAISESGPTGAIIF	TGTGCCATCAGTGAGTCGGGCCCAACAGGGGCGATCATTTTT
TRBV5-5	TRBJ2-7	once	TRBD1	CASSDGTGGLYEQYF	TGTGCCAGCAGCGACGGGACAGGGGGCCTCTACGAGCAGTACTTC
TRBV2	TRBJ1-1	once	TRBD1	CASRGDSQNTEAFF	TGTGCCAGCAGGGGGGACAGCCAGAACACTGAAGCTTTCTTT
TRBV6-5	TRBJ2-5	NA	NA	CASSYSSQLQETQYF	TGTGCCAGCAGTTACTCCAGCCAGCTCCAAGAGACCCAGTACTTC
TRBV2	TRBJ2-7	once	NA	CASSNPGVGEQYF	TGTGCCAGCAGTAACCCAGGGGTGGGGGAGCAGTACTTC
TRBV5-1	TRBJ1-5	NA	TRBD1	CASSLGQGGNQPQHF	TGCGCCAGCAGCTTGGGACAGGGAGGGAATCAGCCCCAGCATTTT
TRBV5-6	TRBJ2-7	NA	NA	CASSLDRASYEQYF	TGTGCCAGCAGCTTGGACAGGGCTTCTTACGAGCAGTACTTC
TRBV7-2	TRBJ2-7	NA	NA	CASSPRDTRDEQYF	TGTGCCAGCAGCCCCCGGGACACTCGCGACGAGCAGTACTTC
TRBV2	TRBJ1-2	NA	NA	CARPGLYGYTF	TGTGCCAGGCCGGGCCTCTATGGCTACACCTTC
TRBV11-2	TRBJ2-3	NA	TRBD2	CASSFSAGGTDTQYF	TGTGCCAGCAGCTTCTCGGCGGGGGGCACAGATACGCAGTATTTT
TRBV6-4	TRBJ1-1	once	NA	CASSDPVRKNTEAFF	TGTGCCAGCAGTGACCCCGTAAGGAAGAACACTGAAGCTTTCTTT
TRBV30	TRBJ2-4	NA	NA	CAWSVMSVAKNIQYF	TGTGCCTGGAGTGTCATGTCGGTAGCCAAAAACATTCAGTACTTC
TRBV5-1	TRBJ1-4	NA	NA	CASSSTGGSSEKLFF	TGCGCCAGCAGCAGCACCGGGGGGTCGAGTGAAAAACTGTTTTTT
TRBV5-1	TRBJ1-1	few	NA	CASSTGGGGTEAFF	TGCGCCAGCAGCACCGGGGGCGGCGGCACTGAAGCTTTCTTT
TRBV10-3	TRBJ2-6	NA	TRBD2	CAISVGGDPTGANVLTF	TGTGCCATCAGTGTGGGGGGGGACCCAACTGGGGCCAACGTCCTGACTTTC
TRBV7-2	TRBJ2-5	NA	NA	CASSLELTHQETQYF	TGTGCCAGCAGCTTAGAACTCACGCATCAAGAGACCCAGTACTTC
TRBV6-5	TRBJ2-1	NA	NA	CASNYGASRAEEQFF	TGTGCCAGCAACTACGGGGCTAGTCGGGCCGAGGAGCAGTTCTTC
TRBV6-5	TRBJ1-1	NA	NA	CASNPSRSTEAFF	TGTGCCAGCAACCCTTCAAGGAGCACTGAAGCTTTCTTT
TRBV30	TRBJ1-1	NA	NA	CAWSVGGQQNTEAFF	TGTGCCTGGAGTGTAGGAGGACAACAGAACACTGAAGCTTTCTTT
TRBV18	TRBJ2-5	NA	NA	CASSAIRDGQETQYF	TGTGCCAGCTCAGCAATACGGGACGGCCAAGAGACCCAGTACTTC
TRBV12-5	TRBJ2-2	NA	TRBD1	CASGRGTGYTGELFF	TGTGCTAGTGGCCGCGGGACAGGGTATACCGGGGAGCTGTTTTTT
TRBV10-3	TRBJ2-2	NA	NA	CATRGGSGELFF	TGTGCCACCAGGGGCGGTTCCGGGGAGCTGTTTTTT
TRBV6-1	TRBJ2-3	NA	NA	CASSTGTRTDTQYF	TGTGCCAGCAGTACCGGGACTCGCACAGATACGCAGTATTTT
TRBV7-9	TRBJ2-7	few	TRBD1	CASGRDSSYEQYF	TGTGCCAGCGGACGGGACAGCTCCTACGAGCAGTACTTC
TRBV4-3	TRBJ2-4	NA	NA	CASSQEEHLLQYF	TGCGCCAGCAGCCAAGAGGAGCACTTGCTTCAGTACTTC
TRBV5-6	TRBJ2-1	NA	NA	CASSLAFGATSSYNEQFF	TGTGCCAGCAGCTTGGCCTTCGGCGCCACAAGCTCCTACAATGAGCAGTTCTTC
TRBV6-6	TRBJ2-2	NA	TRBD1	CASNMGQGNTGELFF	TGTGCCAGCAATATGGGACAGGGGAACACCGGGGAGCTGTTTTTT
TRBV7-9	TRBJ2-7	NA	NA	CASSLLRPNGDEQYF	TGTGCCAGCAGCTTGCTTCGACCGAATGGCGACGAGCAGTACTTC
TRBV5-1	TRBJ2-2	NA	NA	CASSSGPWDGELFF	TGCGCCAGCAGCTCCGGGCCGTGGGACGGGGAGCTGTTTTTT
TRBV19	TRBJ2-7	NA	TRBD1	CASSRSGTGYEQYF	TGTGCCAGTAGTAGATCCGGGACAGGTTACGAGCAGTACTTC
TRBV9	TRBJ1-1	NA	NA	CASSVGGPEAFF	TGTGCCAGCAGCGTAGGGGGCCCGGAAGCTTTCTTT
TRBV6-5	TRBJ1-5	NA	TRBD1	CASSIGQGDQPQHF	TGTGCCAGCAGTATCGGACAGGGGGATCAGCCCCAGCATTTT
TRBV6-1	TRBJ1-2	NA	NA	CASSEQQYGYTF	TGTGCCAGCAGTGAACAACAATATGGCTACACCTTC
TRBV11-2	TRBJ1-1	once	NA	CASSPRQTTEAFF	TGTGCCAGCAGCCCTAGACAGACGACTGAAGCTTTCTTT
TRBV5-1	TRBJ1-5	NA	TRBD1	CASSLPGGIVNQPQHF	TGCGCCAGCAGCCTGCCAGGGGGGATCGTCAATCAGCCCCAGCATTTT
TRBV4-1	TRBJ2-2	once	NA	CASSQDPAGELFF	TGCGCCAGCAGCCAAGACCCAGCCGGGGAGCTGTTTTTT
TRBV6-5	TRBJ2-1	NA	NA	CASSYSIGQNNEQFF	TGTGCCAGCAGTTACTCGATAGGACAGAACAATGAGCAGTTCTTC
TRBV28	TRBJ2-7	NA	NA	CASSRGKPYEQYF	TGTGCCAGCAGTCGTGGGAAACCCTACGAGCAGTACTTC
TRBV30	TRBJ1-6	NA	NA	CAWSAQGMYNSPLHF	TGTGCCTGGAGTGCCCAGGGAATGTATAATTCACCCCTCCACTTT
TRBV6-1	TRBJ2-2	NA	NA	CASSEVGRVRLNTGELFF	TGTGCCAGCAGTGAAGTGGGACGAGTGAGGTTAAACACCGGGGAGCTGTTTTTT
TRBV28	TRBJ2-3	once	NA	CASPPVGGAGADTQYF	TGTGCCAGCCCCCCGGTAGGGGGGGCGGGCGCAGATACGCAGTATTTT
TRBV9	TRBJ2-7	NA	TRBD2	CASSVEPGLAEQYF	TGTGCCAGCAGCGTAGAACCGGGACTAGCTGAGCAGTACTTC
TRBV6-4	TRBJ2-7	NA	NA	CASRGGYEQYF	TGTGCCAGCAGGGGCGGCTACGAGCAGTACTTC
TRBV2	TRBJ2-5	NA	NA	CASTRGFQETQYF	TGTGCCAGCACCAGAGGTTTCCAAGAGACCCAGTACTTC
TRBV5-1	TRBJ2-1	NA	TRBD1	CASSFGTGDNEQFF	TGCGCCAGCAGCTTCGGGACAGGGGACAATGAGCAGTTCTTC